This TCR beta chain was identified in a study of blood T cell repertoires in COVID-19. For the study at large: The United States, Italy and Spain provided the acute and convalescent COVID-19 samples. T cells, B-cell-depleted T cells, or PBMCs supplied cDNA or gDNA.

Trimming removed 6 bases from V and 5 bases from J; junction bases left unmatched: 13. Germline V lookup: CDR1 SGHRS, CDR2 YFSETQ. This CDR3 is 15 amino acids long. Only in-frame clones appear in the TCRdb table, and some are missing; sequencing was by immunoSEQ multiplex PCR. The table records some 250,000 clones, approximately 83% of them present only once. The clonotype comes from a woman younger than 45 who had recovered from COVID-19. Sequencing used peripheral blood. The chain carries TRBV5-1 and TRBJ2-5; 7 nucleotides match TRBD2. This CDR3 is CASIGIGGGYETQYF. The CDR3 nucleotides are TGCGCCAGCATCGGGATTGGCGGGGGATATGAGACCCAGTACTTC. Looking up the rest from reference TRBV5-1 and TRBJ2-5 gives the full variable domain: KAGVTQTPRYLIKTRGQQVTLSCSPISGHRSVSWYQQTPGQGLQFLFEYFSETQRNKGNFPGRFSGRQFSNSRSEMNVSTLELGDSALYLCASIGIGGGYETQYFGPGTRLLVL.